One and the same sample provided the 26 T cell receptor beta chains below, sequenced in a study of patients and donors after allogeneic stem cell transplantation. TCRdb re-called the RT-PCR reads through MiXCR, storing one row per CDR3 protein. This sample has about a million distinct CDR3 sequences, with around 17% found just once. Sequencing was done on a sample of blood, either unsorted or a sorted T cell fraction (not recorded which). The receptors originated from a human donor who was either an allogeneic HSCT recipient or a stem cell or donor lymphocyte infusion donor (not recorded which). It is not recorded whose cells these are; they may come from a transplant donor.

This clonotype was counted a few times. This chain joins TRBV12-3 or TRBV12-4 and TRBJ1-1, with a possible D match to TRBD1 (5 bases). V dropped 10 bases and J dropped 4 bases, with 16 bases sitting between them. The CDR3 covers 13 residues. CDR3 sequence reads: CATASGGPTEAFF. CDR3 in DNA: TGTGCCACCGCCTCGGGGGGTCCCACTGAAGCTTTCTTT.

This chain links TRBV4-3 with TRBJ2-7; D gene uncertain. Germline loops: CDR1 LGHNA, CDR2 YSLEER. The CDR3 contains 16 residues. V gave up 0 bases and J gave up 0 bases, with 12 bases separating them. CDR3 loop: CASSQDRDWSSYEQYF. The CDR3 bases are TGCGCCAGCAGCCAAGATCGCGACTGGAGCTCCTACGAGCAGTACTTC.

The rearrangement links TRBV30 to TRBJ2-5; D remains unclear. Germline CDR1 GTSNPN, CDR2 SVGIG (reference sequence). Between the trimmed V and J ends, which lost 0 bases and 3 bases, there was a span of 5 bases. This CDR3 comprises 12 residues. CDR3 in amino acids: CAWSVGKETQYF. In DNA form, the CDR3 reads TGTGCCTGGAGTGTTGGGAAAGAGACCCAGTACTTC.

This clonotype has a count of ten or more. The genes are TRBV15 and TRBJ1-6; D gene ambiguous. With 0 bases removed from V and 0 bases from J, the gap between germline ends came to 9 bases. The germline V gene has CDR1 LNHNV and CDR2 YYDKDF (reference sequence). This CDR3 is built from 17 residues. The CDR3 loop reads CATSRDLVSSYNSPLHF. CDR3 nucleotide sequence: TGTGCCACCAGCAGAGATCTGGTGAGCTCCTATAATTCACCCCTCCACTTT.

This clonotype was picked up many times. This chain joins TRBV10-3 and TRBJ1-3; maybe TRBD1 (6 bases). CDR1 is ENHRY, CDR2 SYGVKD, per germline. CDR3 length: 14 residues. Trimming left V 5 bases short and J 2 bases short, with 10 bases between. CDR3 loop: CAISQGLPGNTIYF. For the CDR3, the DNA is TGTGCCATCAGTCAGGGGCTGCCTGGAAACACCATATATTTT.

The chain combines TRBV20-1 with TRBJ1-5; 7 bases agree with TRBD1. The CDR3 covers 17 residues. Germline CDR1 and CDR2: DFQATT and SNEGSKA (reference sequence). Trimming took 6 bases from V and 2 from J; bases not matched to a gene: 16. CDR3 DNA sequence: TGCAGTGCCCCCCTGACAAGGGGGCGATGGGGCAATCAGCCCCAGCATTTT. Amino acid sequence: CSAPLTRGRWGNQPQHF.

In its sample, this clonotype was seen once. The chain joins TRBV7-9 to TRBJ1-2; D gene ambiguous. Trimming left V 1 base short and J 4 bases short, with 13 bases between. This CDR3 has 15 residues. Germline V gene sequence: CDR1 SEHNR, CDR2 FQNEAQ (reference sequence). The CDR3 protein is CASSLGAPDGYGYTF. In DNA, the CDR3 is TGTGCCAGCAGCTTAGGGGCCCCGGACGGCTATGGCTACACCTTC. The variable domain in full, with the rest retrieved from reference TRBV7-9 and TRBJ1-2, is DTGVSQNPRHKITKRGQNVTFRCDPISEHNRLYWYRQTLGQGPEFLTYFQNEAQLEKSRLLSDRFSAERPKGSFSTLEIQRTEQGDSAMYLCASSLGAPDGYGYTFGSGTRLTVV.

V gene TRBV19 combines with J gene TRBJ2-7; the D gene could be TRBD1 or TRBD2 (5 bases each). Germline V gene data show CDR1 as LNHDA and CDR2 as SQIVND (reference sequence). Deletions cut 5 bases from V and 2 bases from J, with 16 bases between. The CDR3 totals 15 residues. The CDR3 reads CASSRHRDVAYEQYF. CDR3 nucleotide sequence: TGTGCCAGTAGTCGTCACCGGGACGTAGCCTACGAGCAGTACTTC.

In this sample, this clonotype turned up a few times. The chain couples TRBV15 to TRBJ2-4, with 12 bases that match TRBD2. This CDR3 is built from 18 residues. The trim removed 0 bases at V and 1 base at J, leaving 4 bases unmatched. Germline V gene data show CDR1 as LNHNV and CDR2 as YYDKDF (reference sequence). For the CDR3, the DNA is TGTGCCACCAGCAGAGAACCTAGCGGGAGGGGGGCCAAAAACATTCAGTACTTC. As protein: CATSREPSGRGAKNIQYF.

The V call is TRBV7-9, the J call TRBJ1-5; D remains unclear. The CDR3 spans 14 residues. Germline lookup yields CDR1 SEHNR and CDR2 FQNEAQ (reference sequence). Trimming pared 3 bases from V and 3 bases from J, leaving 9 bases between. The CDR3 is CASSFAGNNQPQHF. In DNA form, the CDR3 reads TGTGCCAGCAGCTTCGCAGGAAACAATCAGCCCCAGCATTTT.

The chain employs TRBV4-3 and TRBJ2-3; TRBD2 might be the D (6 bases). This CDR3 has 14 residues. V gave up 3 bases and J gave up 6 bases, with 13 bases separating them. Germline lookup yields CDR1 LGHNA and CDR2 YSLEER. The CDR3 spells CASSQFRDWDTQYF. The CDR3, as DNA: TGCGCCAGCAGCCAGTTTCGGGACTGGGATACGCAGTATTTT.

This clonotype was seen more than once but under ten times. The chain combines TRBV18 with TRBJ2-1; weak D call: TRBD2 (5 bases). This CDR3 is built from 11 residues. With 3 bases removed from V and 10 bases from J, the gap between germline ends came to 7 bases. Germline assignment: CDR1 KGHSH and CDR2 LQKENI. The chain's CDR3 is CASSPGEEQFF. Written as DNA, the CDR3 is TGTGCCAGCTCACCCGGGGAGGAGCAGTTCTTC.

This clonotype was seen repeatedly, ten times or more. This chain links TRBV4-2 with TRBJ1-1; a weak D match, TRBD1 (6 bases). This CDR3 is 11 amino acids long. Trimming took off 3 bases at V and 9 bases at J, with 8 bases between the two ends. The germline CDR1 and CDR2 sequences are LGHNA and YNFKEQ. The CDR3 region has the DNA TGTGCCAGCAGCCAGGACAGCCAAGCTTTCTTT. This codes for CASSQDSQAFF.

The chain has TRBV5-6 and TRBJ2-3, with D perhaps matching TRBD2 (7 bases). The V gene's germline CDR1 is SGHDT and CDR2 YYEEEE. The CDR3 consists of 15 residues. V dropped 4 bases and J dropped 7 bases, with 19 bases sitting between them. The CDR3 DNA reads TGTGCCAGCAGCGAGAGCGGGACACCGCCTAATACGCAGTATTTT. Translation gives CASSESGTPPNTQYF.

The V and J genes are TRBV4-1 and TRBJ2-5; 13 nucleotides line up with TRBD2. This CDR3 region has 16 residues. The V and J ends lost 2 bases and 5 bases, in that order; junction bases with no gene match: 5. Germline V gene data show CDR1 as MGHRA and CDR2 as YSYEKL. This chain's CDR3 is CASSQTGLAGFETQYF. CDR3 coding DNA: TGCGCCAGCAGCCAAACGGGACTAGCGGGGTTCGAGACCCAGTACTTC.

The table lists this clonotype with a few counts. This sequence joins TRBV12-3 or TRBV12-4 and TRBJ2-3; 7 nucleotides agree with TRBD1. The J segment lost 3 bases and the V segment lost 0 bases, leaving 12 bases of the junction unmatched. The CDR3 runs to 18 residues. DNA of the CDR3: TGTGCCAGCAGTTTAGCGTCGGGGCCAGGGGGTGGTACAGATACGCAGTATTTT. Amino acids: CASSLASGPGGGTDTQYF.

This clonotype has only a few counts. The chain combines TRBV29-1 with TRBJ1-1; perhaps TRBD1 as D (5 bases). Germline values: CDR1 SQVTM, CDR2 ANQGSEA. The CDR3 is 14 residues long. V lost 1 base, J lost 4 bases, and 13 bases lay in between. The CDR3, as DNA: TGCAGCGTTGAAGGGCTCATCGGGGGCACTGAAGCTTTCTTT. This gives the protein CSVEGLIGGTEAFF.

The table lists this clonotype with a few counts. This rearrangement joins TRBV4-1 to TRBJ2-7, with D possibly being TRBD1 or TRBD2 (5 bases each). Germline loops: CDR1 MGHRA, CDR2 YSYEKL. Trimming shortened V by 1 base and J by 6 bases, and 19 bases separated the two germline ends. The CDR3 spans 16 residues. The CDR3 DNA is TGCGCCAGCAGCCAAGGGGTTGGGGCCAATGGGGGCGAGCAGTACTTC. Its protein product is CASSQGVGANGGEQYF.

This chain uses TRBV12-3 or TRBV12-4 with TRBJ1-4; D unresolved. The ends were cut back, 5 bases at V and 8 bases at J, with 9 bases in the middle. The CDR3 is made up of 12 amino acids. The CDR3 bases are TGTGCCAGCAGTACCTCCCGGGAAAAACTGTTTTTT. Its protein is CASSTSREKLFF.

This clonotype was seen only a few times. The V and J genes are TRBV6-1 and TRBJ1-5, with no clear D. Trimming took off 0 bases at V and 2 bases at J, with 11 bases between the two ends. Per germline, CDR1 MNHNS and CDR2 SASEGT. This CDR3 contains 16 residues. CDR3 nucleotides: TGTGCCAGCAGTGAAGCAACCGGGGTGGGCAATCAGCCCCAGCATTTT. It encodes CASSEATGVGNQPQHF.

There are a few counts of this clonotype. The V and J genes are TRBV15 and TRBJ1-2, with D maybe TRBD1 (5 bases). Germline CDR1 LNHNV, CDR2 YYDKDF (reference sequence). V was clipped by 0 bases and J by 5 bases, with 13 bases between them. The CDR3 covers 15 residues. The CDR3 spells CATSRDSTPGYGYTF. CDR3 sequence (DNA): TGTGCCACCAGCAGAGATTCGACCCCAGGGTATGGCTACACCTTC.

CDR3 region: CASSESRGGLAGGPTDTQYF. As DNA, the CDR3 is TGCGCCAGCAGTGAGTCGAGGGGAGGACTAGCGGGGGGGCCGACAGATACGCAGTATTTT. The chain recombines TRBV10-2 with TRBJ2-3; 15 bases line up with TRBD2. This CDR3 contains 20 residues. In germline, CDR1 is WSHSY, CDR2 SAAADI. V shed 0 bases, J shed 3 bases, and the junction held 10 bases outside the gene matches.

The J gene is TRBJ2-5, the V gene TRBV7-8; 9 bases agree with TRBD2. CDR1 and CDR2 from the germline V gene are SGHVS and FQNEAQ. After removal of 5 bases from V and 7 bases from J, the junction contained 11 bases not matched to a gene. The length of the CDR3 is 15 residues. In DNA, the CDR3 is TGTGCCAGCAGCCCGGACGGGACTAGCTATGGGACCCAGTACTTC. It translates to CASSPDGTSYGTQYF.

The V and J genes are TRBV7-2 and TRBJ1-6, with 10 nucleotides matching TRBD1. Germline V gene lookup returns CDR1 SGHTA and CDR2 FQGNSA. This CDR3 comprises 17 residues. J lost 7 bases, V lost 4 bases, and 10 bases had no gene match. In nucleotides, the CDR3 is TGTGCCAGCAGCTATCGACAGGGGGCGAGGATAAATTCACCCCTCCACTTT. The encoded protein is CASSYRQGARINSPLHF.

This chain uses TRBV20-1 with TRBJ1-2; TRBD1 might be the D (5 bases). CDR1 is DFQATT and CDR2 is SNEGSKA in the germline V gene (reference sequence). The CDR3 has 15 residues. V was cut by 0 bases and J by 3 bases, with 14 bases left in between. CDR3 amino acids: CSAREVTVKDYGYTF. Here the CDR3 DNA reads TGCAGTGCTAGAGAAGTGACAGTCAAGGACTATGGCTACACCTTC.

This clonotype was seen a few times. The junction and the germline gene differ at one end; a read error may be behind it. This chain uses TRBV20-1 with TRBJ2-7; TRBD2 matches at 9 bases. The CDR3 runs to 15 residues. CDR1 is DFQATT and CDR2 is SNEGSKA in the germline V gene (reference sequence). The CDR3: CSARRPGTSSHEQYF. The CDR3 DNA follows: TGCAGTGCTAGACGCCCCGGGACTAGCTCCCACGAGCAGTACTTC.